Each of the 14 T cell receptor beta chains below was sequenced from the same sample in a study of blood T cells in healthy people across ages. A second PCR of roughly 7 to 11 cycles used a sample-barcoded 5' primer and a J-beta primer mix. TCRdb used MiXCR to reprocess the 5' RACE reads, holding one entry per CDR3 protein. The sample lists some 880,000 distinct CDR3 sequences, around 36% occurring once. Sequencing used blood. These receptor sequences come from a man between 18 and 35 years old in good health.

This rearrangement joins TRBV5-1 to TRBJ2-1; D not resolved. The closer fit of TRBJ2-7 to the DNA end suggests the J call may be wrong. This CDR3 has 15 amino acids. Germline V gene sequence: CDR1 SGHRS, CDR2 YFSETQ. The CDR3 sequence: CASSLSGQRNNEQYF. Written as DNA, the CDR3 is TGCGCCAGCAGCTTGTCGGGTCAGAGGAACAATGAGCAGTACTTC.

The genes are TRBV20-1 and TRBJ2-3, with 13 bases identical to TRBD2. After removal of 1 base from V and 5 bases from J, the junction contained 15 bases not matched to a gene. The CDR3 runs 19 residues. Germline CDR1 reads DFQATT; CDR2 reads SNEGSKA (reference sequence). CDR3 region: CSARVRLAGGSRSLDTQYF. In DNA form, the CDR3 reads TGCAGTGCTAGAGTCCGACTAGCGGGGGGTTCACGGTCCTTAGATACGCAGTATTTT.

This clonotype has more than one count but fewer than ten. The chain recombines TRBV7-3 with TRBJ2-7, with 9 positions matching TRBD1. The germline gives CDR1 SGHTA, CDR2 FQGTGA. The V gene end was trimmed by 2 bases and the J gene end by 6 bases; junction bases not matched to a gene: 2. The CDR3 is 13 residues long. DNA of the CDR3: TGTGCCAGCAGCTTAGAGACAGGGGGCGAGCAGTACTTC. Translated: CASSLETGGEQYF.

The J gene is TRBJ1-1, the V gene TRBV4-1; no definite D call. Germline CDR1 is MGHRA and CDR2 is YSYEKL. V shed 1 base and J shed 2 bases, with 14 bases lying between them. The CDR3 is 16 amino acids. CDR3 coding DNA: TGCGCCAGCAGCCAAGTTCTGGAAGATGACAACACTGAAGCTTTCTTT. Translating gives CASSQVLEDDNTEAFF.

This clonotype was observed many times. The CDR3 loop is CASSRGRGTDTQYF. CDR3 DNA: TGTGCCAGCAGTAGGGGGCGAGGTACAGATACGCAGTATTTT. The chain combines TRBV12-3 or TRBV12-4 with TRBJ2-3; 7 bases are a match to TRBD1. V lost 5 bases and J lost 3; bases outside the gene matches: 5. This CDR3 is 14 amino acids long.

V and J are TRBV12-3 or TRBV12-4 and TRBJ1-5; no firm D call. The V and J ends lost 7 bases and 2 bases respectively, with 15 bases between them. The CDR3 has 15 residues. The CDR3 nucleotides read TGTGCCAGCACCCGAACCACCAATGGCAATCAGCCCCAGCATTTT. Translation: CASTRTTNGNQPQHF.

This sequence joins TRBV6-6 and TRBJ2-1; D is unclear. The DNA end is a closer match to TRBJ2-7, so the J assignment may be wrong. The CDR3 has 13 amino acids. Germline CDR1 reads MNHNY; CDR2 reads SVGAGI (reference sequence). The CDR3 spells CASSYSEGNEQYF. As DNA, the CDR3 is TGTGCCAGCAGTTACTCGGAAGGAAATGAGCAGTACTTC.

This clonotype occurred a few times. V is TRBV11-2 and J is TRBJ2-1; no firm D call. This CDR3 spans 16 amino acids. V was clipped by 6 bases and J by 0 bases, with 15 bases between them. Germline CDR1 SGHAT, CDR2 FQNNGV. CDR3 sequence reads: CASRHRTASSYNEQFF. CDR3 sequence (DNA): TGTGCCAGCAGACATAGGACCGCCAGCTCCTACAATGAGCAGTTCTTC.

The J gene is TRBJ2-7, the V gene TRBV7-6; no clear D gene. The germline CDR1 and CDR2 sequences are SGHVS and FNYEAQ. CDR3 size: 18 residues. The V and J ends lost 1 base and 3 bases respectively, with 22 bases between them. The CDR3 protein is CASSLGLRGGCPRYEQYF. CDR3 DNA sequence: TGTGCCAGCAGCTTAGGTCTCCGCGGCGGTTGCCCTCGCTACGAGCAGTACTTC.

The V and J genes are TRBV20-1 and TRBJ2-1, with a tentative D call TRBD1 (6 bases). Looked up from germline, CDR1 is DFQATT and CDR2 is SNEGSKA (reference sequence). The CDR3 spans 14 residues. Trimming stripped 4 bases from V and 4 bases from J, with 14 bases between. The CDR3 region has the DNA TGCAGTGCTACACTCCGGGACAAATACAATGAGCAGTTCTTC. This gives the protein CSATLRDKYNEQFF.

The table lists this clonotype with many counts. The chain has TRBV6-2 or TRBV6-3 and TRBJ2-4; D is unresolved. Trimming removed 5 bases from V and 6 bases from J, with 17 bases in between. The CDR3 length is 15 residues. Germline CDR1 and CDR2: MNHEY and SVGEGT. CDR3 DNA sequence: TGTGCCAGCAGTCCCAATGTTGACCTCCCAAACATTCAGTACTTC. It codes for CASSPNVDLPNIQYF.

CDR3 sequence: CSARERGVTDTQYF. CDR3 bases: TGCAGTGCTAGAGAGCGGGGGGTCACAGATACGCAGTATTTT. The chain carries TRBV20-1 and TRBJ2-3, with TRBD2 matching over 8 bases. Germline CDR1 DFQATT, CDR2 SNEGSKA (reference sequence). V lost 0 bases to trimming and J lost 2 bases; unmatched junction nucleotides: 1. This CDR3 comprises 14 residues.

The V gene is TRBV6-2 or TRBV6-3, the J gene TRBJ2-7, with 8 bases identical to TRBD2. The V and J ends lost 8 bases and 6 bases, in that order; junction bases with no gene match: 9. The CDR3 is 13 amino acids. Germline lookup yields CDR1 MNHEY and CDR2 SVGEGT. The CDR3 coding sequence is TGTGCCAGCGTAGCGGGGCTGGGATTCGAGCAGTACTTC. It is translated as CASVAGLGFEQYF.

Remarks on this clonotype: A much bigger clone sits one base away, suggesting this may be a read error. The J gene is TRBJ2-1, the V gene TRBV12-3 or TRBV12-4; no firm D call. The CDR3 contains 12 residues. This CDR3 reads CTSSFTHPEQFF. CDR3 DNA: TGTACCAGCAGTTTTACACATCCCGAGCAGTTCTTC.